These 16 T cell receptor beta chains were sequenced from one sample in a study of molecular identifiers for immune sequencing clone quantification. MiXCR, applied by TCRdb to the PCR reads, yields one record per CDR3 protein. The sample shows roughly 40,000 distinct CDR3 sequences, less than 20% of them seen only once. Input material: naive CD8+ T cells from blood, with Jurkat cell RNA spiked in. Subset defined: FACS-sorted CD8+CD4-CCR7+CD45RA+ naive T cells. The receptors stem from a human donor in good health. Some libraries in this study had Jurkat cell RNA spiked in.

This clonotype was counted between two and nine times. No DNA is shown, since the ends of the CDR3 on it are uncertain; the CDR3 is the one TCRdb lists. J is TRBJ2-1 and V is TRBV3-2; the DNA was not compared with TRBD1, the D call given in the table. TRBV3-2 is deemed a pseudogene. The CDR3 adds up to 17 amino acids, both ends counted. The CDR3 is CASSHPVGGGSYNEQFF.

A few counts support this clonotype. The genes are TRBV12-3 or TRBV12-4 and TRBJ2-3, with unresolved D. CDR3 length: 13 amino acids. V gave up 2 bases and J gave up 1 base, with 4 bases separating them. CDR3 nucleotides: TGTGCCAGCAGTTTATGGGGCACAGATACGCAGTATTTT. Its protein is CASSLWGTDTQYF.

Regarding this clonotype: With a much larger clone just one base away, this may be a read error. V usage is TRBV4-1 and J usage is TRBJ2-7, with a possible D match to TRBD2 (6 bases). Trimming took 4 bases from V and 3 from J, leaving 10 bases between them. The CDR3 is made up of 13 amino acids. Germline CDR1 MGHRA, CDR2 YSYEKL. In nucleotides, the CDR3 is TGCGCCAGCAGCCCCGGCGGGAACTACGAGCAGTACTTC. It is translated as CASSPGGNYEQYF.

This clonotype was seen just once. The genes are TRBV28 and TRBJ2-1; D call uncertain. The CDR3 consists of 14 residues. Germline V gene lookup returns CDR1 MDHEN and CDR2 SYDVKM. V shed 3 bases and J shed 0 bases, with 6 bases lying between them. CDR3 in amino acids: CASSFQSSYNEQFF. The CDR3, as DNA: TGTGCCAGCAGTTTCCAAAGCTCCTACAATGAGCAGTTCTTC.

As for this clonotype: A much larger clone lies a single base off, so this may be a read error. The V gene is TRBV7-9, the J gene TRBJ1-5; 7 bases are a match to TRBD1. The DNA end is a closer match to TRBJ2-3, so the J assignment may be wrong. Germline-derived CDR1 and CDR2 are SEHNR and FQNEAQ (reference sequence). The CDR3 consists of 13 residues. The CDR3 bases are TGTGCCAGCAGTCTAACAGGGGATCAGCCCCAGTATTTT. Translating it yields CASSLTGDQPQYF.

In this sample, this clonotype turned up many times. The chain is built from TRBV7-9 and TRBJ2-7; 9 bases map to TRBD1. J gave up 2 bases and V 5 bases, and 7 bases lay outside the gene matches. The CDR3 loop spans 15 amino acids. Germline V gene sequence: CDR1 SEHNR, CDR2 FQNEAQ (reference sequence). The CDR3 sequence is CASSPGTGLTYEQYF. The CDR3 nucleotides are TGTGCCAGCAGCCCAGGGACAGGGCTTACCTACGAGCAGTACTTC.

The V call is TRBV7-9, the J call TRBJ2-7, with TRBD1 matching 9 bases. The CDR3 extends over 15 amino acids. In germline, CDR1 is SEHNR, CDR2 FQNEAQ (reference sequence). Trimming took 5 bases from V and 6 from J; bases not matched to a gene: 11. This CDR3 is CASSAGQGILLEQYF. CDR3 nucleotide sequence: TGTGCCAGCAGCGCCGGACAGGGGATCCTACTCGAGCAGTACTTC.

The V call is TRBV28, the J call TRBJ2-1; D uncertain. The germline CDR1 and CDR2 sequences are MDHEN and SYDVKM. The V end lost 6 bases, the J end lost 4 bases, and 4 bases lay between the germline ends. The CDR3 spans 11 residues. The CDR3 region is CASRDYNEQFF. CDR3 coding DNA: TGTGCCAGCAGGGATTACAATGAGCAGTTCTTC.

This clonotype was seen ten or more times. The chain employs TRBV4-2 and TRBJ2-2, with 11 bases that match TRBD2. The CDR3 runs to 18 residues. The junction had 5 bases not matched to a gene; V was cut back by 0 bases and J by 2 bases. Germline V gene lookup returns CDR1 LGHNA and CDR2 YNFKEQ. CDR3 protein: CASSQDPLAGVNTGELFF. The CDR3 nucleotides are TGTGCCAGCAGCCAAGATCCACTAGCGGGAGTTAACACCGGGGAGCTGTTTTTT.

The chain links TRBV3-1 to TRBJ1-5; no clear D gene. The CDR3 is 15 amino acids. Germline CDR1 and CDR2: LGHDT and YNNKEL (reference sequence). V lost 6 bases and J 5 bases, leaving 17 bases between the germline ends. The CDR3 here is CASSPDSRDDQPQHF. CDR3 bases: TGTGCCAGCAGTCCGGACTCCCGAGACGATCAGCCCCAGCATTTT.

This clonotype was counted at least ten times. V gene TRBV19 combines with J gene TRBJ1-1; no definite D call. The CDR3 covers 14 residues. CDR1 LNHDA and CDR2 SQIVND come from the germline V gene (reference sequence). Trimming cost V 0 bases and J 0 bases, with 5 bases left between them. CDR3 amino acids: CASSIEGLNTEAFF. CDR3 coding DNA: TGTGCCAGTAGTATAGAAGGGTTGAACACTGAAGCTTTCTTT.

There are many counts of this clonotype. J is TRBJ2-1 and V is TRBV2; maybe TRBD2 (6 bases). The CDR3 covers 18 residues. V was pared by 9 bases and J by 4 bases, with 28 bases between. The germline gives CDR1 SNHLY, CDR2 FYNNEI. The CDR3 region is CARGVGDSWRDRYNEQFF. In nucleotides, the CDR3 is TGTGCCAGGGGCGTCGGTGATTCATGGCGGGATCGATACAATGAGCAGTTCTTC.

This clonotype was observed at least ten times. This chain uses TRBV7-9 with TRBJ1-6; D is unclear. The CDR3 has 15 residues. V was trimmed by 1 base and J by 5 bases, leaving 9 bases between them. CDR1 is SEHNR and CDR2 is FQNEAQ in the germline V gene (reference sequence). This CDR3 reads CASSLEWPDNSPLHF. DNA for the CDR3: TGTGCCAGCAGCTTAGAATGGCCGGATAATTCACCCCTCCACTTT.

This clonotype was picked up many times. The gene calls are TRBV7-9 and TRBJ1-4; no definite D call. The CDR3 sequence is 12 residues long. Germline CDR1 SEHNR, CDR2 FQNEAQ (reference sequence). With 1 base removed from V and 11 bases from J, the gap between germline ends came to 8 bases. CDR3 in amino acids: CASSLEGSKLFF. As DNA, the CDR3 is TGTGCCAGCAGCTTAGAGGGATCCAAACTGTTTTTT.

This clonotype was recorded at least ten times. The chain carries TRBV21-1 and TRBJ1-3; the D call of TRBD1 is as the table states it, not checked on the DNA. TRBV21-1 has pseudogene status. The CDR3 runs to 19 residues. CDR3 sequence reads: CASSKARAGGHNSGNTIYF. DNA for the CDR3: TGTGCCAGCAGCAAAGCCCGAGCCGGGGGACATAACTCTGGAAACACCATATATTTT.

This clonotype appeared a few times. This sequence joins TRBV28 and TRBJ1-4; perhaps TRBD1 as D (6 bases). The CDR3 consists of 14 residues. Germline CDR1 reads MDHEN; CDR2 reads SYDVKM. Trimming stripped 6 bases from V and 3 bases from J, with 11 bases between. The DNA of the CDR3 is TGTGCCAGCAGCGGGACACGGTCTAATGAAAAACTGTTTTTT. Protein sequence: CASSGTRSNEKLFF.